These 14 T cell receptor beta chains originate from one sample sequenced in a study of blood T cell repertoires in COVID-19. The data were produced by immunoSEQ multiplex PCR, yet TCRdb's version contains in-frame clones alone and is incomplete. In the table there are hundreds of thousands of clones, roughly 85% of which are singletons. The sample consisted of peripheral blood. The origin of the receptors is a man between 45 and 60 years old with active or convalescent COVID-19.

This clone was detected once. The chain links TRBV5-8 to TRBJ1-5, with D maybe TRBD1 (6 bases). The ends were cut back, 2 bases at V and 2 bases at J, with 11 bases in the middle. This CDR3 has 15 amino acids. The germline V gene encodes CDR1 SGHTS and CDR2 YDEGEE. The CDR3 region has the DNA TGTGCCAGCAGCTTTCAGGGGATGGGCAATCAGCCCCAGCATTTT. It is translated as CASSFQGMGNQPQHF.

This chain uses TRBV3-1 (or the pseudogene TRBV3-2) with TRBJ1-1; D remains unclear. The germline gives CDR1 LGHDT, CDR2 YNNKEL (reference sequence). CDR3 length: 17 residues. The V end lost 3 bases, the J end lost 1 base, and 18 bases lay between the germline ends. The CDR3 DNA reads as TGTGCCAGCAGCCAGTGGGCCAGGCGTCGCCAGAACACTGAAGCTTTCTTT. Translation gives CASSQWARRRQNTEAFF.

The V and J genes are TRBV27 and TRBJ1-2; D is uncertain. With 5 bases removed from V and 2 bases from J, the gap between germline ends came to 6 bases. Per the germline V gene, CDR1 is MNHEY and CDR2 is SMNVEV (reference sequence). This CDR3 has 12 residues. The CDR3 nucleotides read TGTGCCAGCAGTGCGAACAACTATGGCTACACCTTC. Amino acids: CASSANNYGYTF.

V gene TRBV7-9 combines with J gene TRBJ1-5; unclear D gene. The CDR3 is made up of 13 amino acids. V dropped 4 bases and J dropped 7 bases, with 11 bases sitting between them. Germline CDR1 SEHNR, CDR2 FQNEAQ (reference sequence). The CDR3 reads CASSSGLDQPQHF. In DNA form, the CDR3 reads TGTGCCAGCAGCTCTGGGCTTGACCAGCCCCAGCATTTT.

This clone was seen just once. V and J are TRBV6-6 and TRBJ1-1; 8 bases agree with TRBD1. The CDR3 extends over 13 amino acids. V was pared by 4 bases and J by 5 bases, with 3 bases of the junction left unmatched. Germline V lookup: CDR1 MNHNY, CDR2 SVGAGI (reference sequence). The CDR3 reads CASSSTGATEAFF. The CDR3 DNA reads TGTGCCAGCAGTTCGACAGGGGCGACTGAAGCTTTCTTT.

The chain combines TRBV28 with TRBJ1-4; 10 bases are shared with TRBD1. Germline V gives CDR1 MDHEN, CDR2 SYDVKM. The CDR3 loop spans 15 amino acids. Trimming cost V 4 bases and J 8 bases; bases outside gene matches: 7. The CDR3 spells CASSSSGTGEEKLFF. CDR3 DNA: TGTGCCAGCAGTTCCTCCGGGACAGGGGAGGAAAAACTGTTTTTT. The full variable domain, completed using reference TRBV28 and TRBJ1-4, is DVKVTQSSRYLVKRTGEKVFLECVQDMDHENMFWYRQDPGLGLRLIYFSYDVKMKEKGDIPEGYSVSREKKERFSLILESASTNQTSMYLCASSSSGTGEEKLFFGSGTQLSVL.

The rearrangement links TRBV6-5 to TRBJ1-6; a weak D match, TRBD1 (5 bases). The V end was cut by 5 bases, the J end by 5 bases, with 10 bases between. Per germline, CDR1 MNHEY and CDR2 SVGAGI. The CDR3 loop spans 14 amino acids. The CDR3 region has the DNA TGTGCCAGCAGTCTAACAGGAGATAATTCACCCCTCCACTTT. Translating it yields CASSLTGDNSPLHF.

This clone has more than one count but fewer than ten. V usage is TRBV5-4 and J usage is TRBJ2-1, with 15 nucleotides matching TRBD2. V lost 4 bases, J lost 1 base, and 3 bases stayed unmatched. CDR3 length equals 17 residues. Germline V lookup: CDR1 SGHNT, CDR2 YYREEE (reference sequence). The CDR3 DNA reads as TGTGCCAGCAGCCCGGGGACTAGCGGGAGGTCCTACAATGAGCAGTTCTTC. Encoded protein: CASSPGTSGRSYNEQFF. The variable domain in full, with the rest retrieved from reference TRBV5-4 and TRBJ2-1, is ETGVTQSPTHLIKTRGQQVTLRCSSQSGHNTVSWYQQALGQGPQFIFQYYREEENGRGNFPPRFSGLQFPNYSSELNVNALELDDSALYLCASSPGTSGRSYNEQFFGPGTRLTVL.

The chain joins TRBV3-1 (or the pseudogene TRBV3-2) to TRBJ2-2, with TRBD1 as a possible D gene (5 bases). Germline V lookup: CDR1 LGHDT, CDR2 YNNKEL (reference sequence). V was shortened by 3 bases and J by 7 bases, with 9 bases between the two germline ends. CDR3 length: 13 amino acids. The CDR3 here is CASSHRDHGELFF. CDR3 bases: TGTGCCAGCAGCCACAGGGATCACGGGGAGCTGTTTTTT.

The CDR3 DNA reads TGTGCCTGGAGTGAGACAGGGGCGGCTGGGGCCAACGTCCTGACTTTC. This translates into CAWSETGAAGANVLTF. The rearrangement links TRBV30 to TRBJ2-6; 8 bases are a match to TRBD1. The CDR3 totals 16 residues. Germline CDR1 is GTSNPN and CDR2 is SVGIG (reference sequence). V shed 1 base and J 2 bases; nucleotides not matched to a gene: 4.

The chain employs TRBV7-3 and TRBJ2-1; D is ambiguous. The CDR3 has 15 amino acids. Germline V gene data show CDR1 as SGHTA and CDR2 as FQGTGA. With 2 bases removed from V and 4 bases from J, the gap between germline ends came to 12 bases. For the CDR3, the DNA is TGTGCCAGCAGCTTAGCGGAGACCCCATACAATGAGCAGTTCTTC. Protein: CASSLAETPYNEQFF.

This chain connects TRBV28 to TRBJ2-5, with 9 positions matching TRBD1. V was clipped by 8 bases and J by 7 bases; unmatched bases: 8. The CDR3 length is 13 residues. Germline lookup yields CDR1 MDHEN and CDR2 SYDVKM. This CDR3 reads CASRTGVGGTQYF. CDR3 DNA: TGTGCCAGCCGGACAGGGGTCGGGGGGACCCAGTACTTC.

The CDR3 here is CASRGDRAYEQYF. The CDR3 coding sequence is TGTGCCAGCAGGGGGGACAGGGCCTACGAGCAGTACTTC. The chain uses TRBV27 and TRBJ2-7; TRBD1 agrees at 9 bases. The CDR3 is 13 residues long. Trimming removed 6 bases from V and 2 bases from J; junction bases left unmatched: 2. Germline-derived CDR1 and CDR2 are MNHEY and SMNVEV (reference sequence).

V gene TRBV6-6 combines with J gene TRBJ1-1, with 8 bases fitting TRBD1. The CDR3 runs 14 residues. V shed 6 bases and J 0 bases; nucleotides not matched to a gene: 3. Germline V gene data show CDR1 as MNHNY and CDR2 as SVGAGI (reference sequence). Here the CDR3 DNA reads TGTGCCAGCAGCGGGGACAGGTTGAACACTGAAGCTTTCTTT. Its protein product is CASSGDRLNTEAFF.